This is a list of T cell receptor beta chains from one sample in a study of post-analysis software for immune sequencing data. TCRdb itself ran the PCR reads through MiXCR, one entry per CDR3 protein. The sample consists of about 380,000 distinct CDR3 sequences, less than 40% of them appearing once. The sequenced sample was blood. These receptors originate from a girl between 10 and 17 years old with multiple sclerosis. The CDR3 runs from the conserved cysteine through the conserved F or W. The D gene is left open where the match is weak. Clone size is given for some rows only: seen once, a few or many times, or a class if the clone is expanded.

CDR3 DNA: TGCGCCAGCAGGAGACAGGGCCCGGAGACCCAGTACTTC
CDR3 protein: CASRRQGPETQYF
V gene: TRBV5-1
J gene: TRBJ2-5
D gene: TRBD1
clone size: NA

CDR3 DNA: TGTGCCAGCAGTTTTCCGACAGGGAAAGAGACCCAGTACTTC
CDR3 protein: CASSFPTGKETQYF
V gene: TRBV28
J gene: TRBJ2-5
D gene: TRBD1
clone size: once

CDR3 DNA: TGTGCCAGCAGCGGGAGGACTAGCGGGAGCCAAGAGACCCAGTACTTC
CDR3 protein: CASSGRTSGSQETQYF
V gene: TRBV7-8
J gene: TRBJ2-5
D gene: TRBD2
clone size: few

CDR3 DNA: TGTGCCAGCAGCTTAATGGGGATGGATACGCAGTATTTT
CDR3 protein: CASSLMGMDTQYF
V gene: TRBV7-2
J gene: TRBJ2-3
D gene: NA
clone size: few

CDR3 DNA: TGTGCCAGCAGCTTAATACGGTTGCAAATCTCGAGACGGGCAACTAATGAAAAACTGTTTTTT
CDR3 protein: CASSLIRLQISRRATNEKLFF
V gene: TRBV11-1
J gene: TRBJ1-4
D gene: NA
clone size: NA

CDR3 DNA: TGTGCCAGCGGCAAGATCGGGGCCAACTATGGCTACACCTTC
CDR3 protein: CASGKIGANYGYTF
V gene: TRBV7-2
J gene: TRBJ1-2
D gene: NA
clone size: NA

CDR3 DNA: TGTGCCAGCAGCCCGGGACTAGCGGGTCCCCACGGGACCGGGGAGCTGTTTTTT
CDR3 protein: CASSPGLAGPHGTGELFF
V gene: TRBV7-3
J gene: TRBJ2-2
D gene: TRBD2
clone size: NA

CDR3 DNA: TGTGCCAGCAGCTTAACCACAGCCGGCACAGATACGCAGTATTTT
CDR3 protein: CASSLTTAGTDTQYF
V gene: TRBV7-9
J gene: TRBJ2-3
D gene: NA
clone size: once

CDR3 DNA: TGTGCCAGCTCAAATCAGGGGGACACTGAAGCTTTCTTT
CDR3 protein: CASSNQGDTEAFF
V gene: TRBV6-2/TRBV6-3
J gene: TRBJ1-1
D gene: TRBD1
clone size: few

CDR3 DNA: TGTGCCTGGATCAAGCGGGGCGCGGTTAACACCGGGGGGCTGTTTTTT
CDR3 protein: CAWIKRGAVNTGGLFF
V gene: TRBV30
J gene: TRBJ2-2
D gene: TRBD2
clone size: NA

CDR3 DNA: TGTGCCAGCAGCGCCCACAGGGCGGCCGGGGAGCTGTTTTTT
CDR3 protein: CASSAHRAAGELFF
V gene: TRBV9
J gene: TRBJ2-2
D gene: NA
clone size: NA

CDR3 DNA: TGCAGCGTTACAGGGGGCAGTGATTACGAGCAGTACTTC
CDR3 protein: CSVTGGSDYEQYF
V gene: TRBV29-1
J gene: TRBJ2-7
D gene: TRBD1
clone size: few

CDR3 DNA: TGTGCCAGCAGGGGACAGGATCGGCAACGCTATGGCTACACCTTC
CDR3 protein: CASRGQDRQRYGYTF
V gene: TRBV6-5
J gene: TRBJ1-2
D gene: TRBD1
clone size: few

CDR3 DNA: TGTGCCAGCAGCACCGGGACAGGCTATCAGCCCCAGCATTTT
CDR3 protein: CASSTGTGYQPQHF
V gene: TRBV7-8
J gene: TRBJ1-5
D gene: TRBD1
clone size: NA

CDR3 DNA: TGTGCCAGCAGCTATAGCGGGGGGGCTGGCGGTGAGCAGTTCTTC
CDR3 protein: CASSYSGGAGGEQFF
V gene: TRBV7-2
J gene: TRBJ2-1
D gene: TRBD2
clone size: NA

CDR3 DNA: TGTGCCACCAGAAGGGGGCGGACTAGCGGGGGTAATGAGCAGTTCTTC
CDR3 protein: CATRRGRTSGGNEQFF
V gene: TRBV24-1
J gene: TRBJ2-1
D gene: TRBD2
clone size: NA

CDR3 DNA: TGTGCCACCAGCCCCCGTTCGGCAGGAGGCTCCTACGAGCAGTACTTC
CDR3 protein: CATSPRSAGGSYEQYF
V gene: TRBV15
J gene: TRBJ2-7
D gene: NA
clone size: few

CDR3 DNA: TGTGCCAGCAGGGGGGGAACCGCCTACGAGCAGTACTTC
CDR3 protein: CASRGGTAYEQYF
V gene: TRBV21-1
J gene: TRBJ2-7
D gene: NA
clone size: NA

CDR3 DNA: TGTGCCAGCAGTTCCTTGCAAGAGACCCAGTACTTC
CDR3 protein: CASSSLQETQYF
V gene: TRBV6-2/TRBV6-3
J gene: TRBJ2-5
D gene: NA
clone size: NA

CDR3 DNA: TGTGCCAGCAGCCGACAACGAGCGGGGGGTCGCAGTGAGCAGTTCTTC
CDR3 protein: CASSRQRAGGRSEQFF
V gene: TRBV14
J gene: TRBJ2-1
D gene: TRBD2
clone size: once

CDR3 DNA: TGCAGTGCCCAAAGACCACCGGAAGGAGCTGAGCAGTTCTTC
CDR3 protein: CSAQRPPEGAEQFF
V gene: TRBV20-1
J gene: TRBJ2-1
D gene: NA
clone size: NA

CDR3 DNA: TGCAGTGCTAGAGAAGGGGGGACTAGCGGGTCCTCCTACAATGAGCAGTTCTTC
CDR3 protein: CSAREGGTSGSSYNEQFF
V gene: TRBV20-1
J gene: TRBJ2-1
D gene: TRBD2
clone size: few

CDR3 DNA: TGTGCCAGCAGTTTTGGACAGAAATACGAGCAGTACTTC
CDR3 protein: CASSFGQKYEQYF
V gene: TRBV12-3/TRBV12-4
J gene: TRBJ2-7
D gene: NA
clone size: few

CDR3 DNA: TGTGCCAGCAACAATGAGCCGGTTGAACAAGAGACCCAGTACTTC
CDR3 protein: CASNNEPVEQETQYF
V gene: TRBV28
J gene: TRBJ2-5
D gene: NA
clone size: few